This is a list of T cell receptor beta chains from one sample in a study of T cells in Graves' hyperthyroidism and ophthalmopathy. TCRdb reanalysed the multiplex PCR reads using MiXCR and keeps one entry per CDR3 protein. The sample yields roughly 300,000 distinct CDR3 sequences, 21% seen once. The specimen sequenced was blood. All receptors come from a woman aged 45-60 years with Graves' hyperthyroidism. Each CDR3 is given with its conserved first and last residue. D genes are given only for firm matches. Size is stated for part of the rows, as once, few or many counts, or as a class when the clone is expanded.

size	D	V	J	DNA	CDR3
.	.	TRBV2	TRBJ2-1	TGTGCCAGCAGTGAAGCGGCAGCGGGCTTCTACAATGGGCAGTTCTTC	CASSEAAAGFYNGQFF
many	.	TRBV4-1	TRBJ2-1	TGCGCCAGCAGCCAGGGCGGGATTAGCGGCAGTTACAATGAGCAGTTCTTC	CASSQGGISGSYNEQFF
many	.	TRBV18	TRBJ1-2	TGTGCCAGCTCAGGCGGCTCCTGGGATGGCTACACCTTC	CASSGGSWDGYTF
.	TRBD1	TRBV19	TRBJ2-5	TGTGCCAGTAGTACCCAATGGACAGGCAGAGAGACCCAGTACTTC	CASSTQWTGRETQYF
.	.	TRBV7-8	TRBJ1-3	TGTGCCAGCAGCTTAGTGGCCCTCTCTGGAAACACCATATATTTT	CASSLVALSGNTIYF
.	TRBD2	TRBV28	TRBJ2-1	TGTGCCAGCAGTTCCTCGACTAGCGGGAGTTACAATGAGCAGTTCTTC	CASSSSTSGSYNEQFF
.	.	TRBV2	TRBJ1-2	TGTGCCAGCAGCGCTCGATATGGCTACACCTTC	CASSARYGYTF
many	.	TRBV30	TRBJ1-5	TGTGCCTGGAATTCGGGACGTGGAGGTCACAATCAGCCCCAGCATTTT	CAWNSGRGGHNQPQHF
many	TRBD2	TRBV20-1	TRBJ2-1	TGCAGTGCCCCAAGGACTAGCGGAGCCTACAATGAGCAGTTCTTC	CSAPRTSGAYNEQFF
many	TRBD2	TRBV11-2	TRBJ2-3	TGTGCCAGCAGCCTTCTAGCGGGTTTCACAGATACGCAGTATTTT	CASSLLAGFTDTQYF
many	TRBD1	TRBV7-8	TRBJ1-5	TGTGCCAGCAGCTTAGGGGGACAGGCCGCAAACAATCAGCCCCAGCATTTT	CASSLGGQAANNQPQHF
.	TRBD2	TRBV20-1	TRBJ2-3	TGCAGTGCTAGAAAGACTAGCGGGAGCTACACAGATACGCAGTATTTT	CSARKTSGSYTDTQYF
many	TRBD1	TRBV30	TRBJ2-6	TGTGCCTGGAGTGGCACAGGGGGAGCTGGGGCCAACGTCCTGACTTTC	CAWSGTGGAGANVLTF
many	TRBD2	TRBV28	TRBJ2-5	TGTGCCAGCAGTTTATGGGGTAGCGGGGGGATGGAAGAGACCCAGTACTTC	CASSLWGSGGMEETQYF
.	.	TRBV5-4	TRBJ2-7	TGTGCCAGCAGACAGGGCCCGGGGGAGCAGTACTTC	CASRQGPGEQYF
many	.	TRBV25-1	TRBJ2-1	TGTGCCAGCAGCGAATTGGAGGGGGGGTCGTATGAGCAGTTCTTC	CASSELEGGSYEQFF
many	.	TRBV6-1	TRBJ1-6	TGTGCCAGCAGGGGGAGAAATTCACCCCTCCACTTT	CASRGRNSPLHF
.	TRBD1	TRBV12-3/TRBV12-4	TRBJ2-5	TGTGCCAGCGGTTCTTGGGACAGCTACCAAGAGACCCAGTACTTC	CASGSWDSYQETQYF
.	.	TRBV4-1	TRBJ1-1	TGCGCCAGCAGCCAAGTTGGTTTGGGGGTGTCTGAAGCTTTCTTT	CASSQVGLGVSEAFF
few	TRBD1	TRBV29-1	TRBJ2-1	TGCAGCGTTGATAAGGACAGGGGAATATATGAGCAGTTCTTC	CSVDKDRGIYEQFF
many	.	TRBV6-1	TRBJ1-1	TGTGCCAGCAAGGTCGGGAACACTGAAGCTTTCTTT	CASKVGNTEAFF
few	TRBD2	TRBV9	TRBJ2-1	TGTGCCAGCAGCGTAGGACTAGCGGGAGACGGTGAGCAGTTCTTC	CASSVGLAGDGEQFF
many	TRBD1	TRBV3-1	TRBJ2-1	TGTGCCAGCAGCCAAGATCCGGGACAGGGCCACAATGAGCAGTTCTTC	CASSQDPGQGHNEQFF
.	.	TRBV19	TRBJ1-1	TGTGCCAGTAGCACGGGAAACCTGAACACTGAAGCTTTCTTT	CASSTGNLNTEAFF
many	.	TRBV28	TRBJ2-7	TGTGCCAGCAGTCGGGGGCCCTACGAGCAGTACTTC	CASSRGPYEQYF
.	TRBD2	TRBV5-4	TRBJ2-1	TGTGCCAGCAGCTTCCATATGACTAGCGGGGGGGCGGATCGTAATGAGCAGTTCTTC	CASSFHMTSGGADRNEQFF
.	TRBD1	TRBV10-2	TRBJ2-1	TGCGCCAGCAGTCGCCTACAGGGACAGGGACTTCGTGAGCAGTTCTTC	CASSRLQGQGLREQFF
many	.	TRBV2	TRBJ1-2	TGTGCCAGCCACCTGGGCAGGGCCGAGCATGGCTACACCTTC	CASHLGRAEHGYTF
few	.	TRBV15	TRBJ2-3	TGTGCCACCAGCCAACGGGGGCGGCTCACAGATACGCAGTATTTT	CATSQRGRLTDTQYF
many	.	TRBV20-1	TRBJ2-1	TGCAGTGCTAGGCGGTATGAGCAGTTCTTC	CSARRYEQFF
few	TRBD1	TRBV14	TRBJ2-3	TGTGCCAGCAGCCGGGACAGGGGTGTGGATACGCAGTATTTT	CASSRDRGVDTQYF
many	.	TRBV5-6	TRBJ1-1	TGTGCCAGCAGCTCGTTACAGCTACTGAACACTGAAGCTTTCTTT	CASSSLQLLNTEAFF
once	.	TRBV5-1	TRBJ1-1	TGCGCCAGCAGCTTGGTGGGGTGGGGACGCGAGAACACTGAAGCTTTCTTT	CASSLVGWGRENTEAFF
.	.	TRBV7-9	TRBJ2-7	TGTGCCAGCAGCTTACCGGGAGAAGGTGTCTACGAGCAGTACTTC	CASSLPGEGVYEQYF
many	.	TRBV30	TRBJ1-1	TGTGCCTGGAGTGGGGCTGATGTGAACACTGAAGCTTTCTTT	CAWSGADVNTEAFF
many	TRBD2	TRBV7-2	TRBJ2-1	TGTGCCAGCAGCTTAGTGGTACGGGCTAGCGGGAGCAATGAGCAGTTCTTC	CASSLVVRASGSNEQFF
.	TRBD2	TRBV20-1	TRBJ2-5	TGCAGTGCAGGGACTAGCGCGAGGGAGACCCAGTACTTC	CSAGTSARETQYF
.	TRBD1	TRBV5-1	TRBJ2-2	TGCGCCAGCAGCCCACAGGGGGCTGGCGGGGAGCTGTTTTTT	CASSPQGAGGELFF
few	TRBD2	TRBV5-1	TRBJ2-3	TGCGCCAGCAGCTTGGTGGGACTAGCGGGGGCCACCACAGATACGCAGTATTTT	CASSLVGLAGATTDTQYF
many	.	TRBV6-2/TRBV6-3	TRBJ1-6	TGTGCCAGCAGTCGTCAGGGTACTTCACCCCTCCACTTT	CASSRQGTSPLHF
many	.	TRBV10-3	TRBJ1-1	TGTGCCATCAGTGAAGGCAGGGGTAAAACTGAAGCTTTCTTT	CAISEGRGKTEAFF
few	.	TRBV18	TRBJ2-3	TGTGCCAGCTCGATGCAGGAAGGAACAGATACGCAGTATTTT	CASSMQEGTDTQYF
.	.	TRBV4-1	TRBJ1-2	TGCGCCAGCAGCCCGCGGACACCAAACTATGGCTACACCTTC	CASSPRTPNYGYTF
.	TRBD2	TRBV7-3	TRBJ2-3	TGTGCCAGCAGCTTAGTACCTGCTAGCGGAAGCACAGATACGCAGTATTTT	CASSLVPASGSTDTQYF
.	.	TRBV7-9	TRBJ1-5	TGTGCCGGCAGCTTAGCGGCCGGCAATCAGCCCCAGCATTTT	CAGSLAAGNQPQHF
.	.	TRBV11-3	TRBJ2-2	TGTGCCAGCAGCTTAGATAGGGCAGGAGGGAGCCCTGTAGCCGGGGAGCTGTTTTTT	CASSLDRAGGSPVAGELFF
.	.	TRBV11-2	TRBJ2-3	TGTGCCAGCAGCTTAGCGGGCGGGTGGGGTACGCAGTATTTT	CASSLAGGWGTQYF
.	TRBD1	TRBV12-3/TRBV12-4	TRBJ1-2	TGTGCCAGCAGCGGACAGGCATACTATGGCTACACCTTC	CASSGQAYYGYTF
many	.	TRBV2	TRBJ2-1	TGTGCCAGCCGGGTTGGTAGCTCCTACAATGAGCAGTTCTTC	CASRVGSSYNEQFF
many	.	TRBV27	TRBJ2-3	TGTGCCAGCAGTATCGCAAGGGGGACCGATACGCAGTATTTT	CASSIARGTDTQYF
.	.	TRBV2	TRBJ1-2	TGTGCCAGCAGTCGGGTTGGAGCTAACTATGGCTACACCTTC	CASSRVGANYGYTF
.	.	TRBV7-7	TRBJ1-1	TGTGCTAGCAGCTTAGTAGGGACCTTCCCGAACACTGAAGCTTTCTTT	CASSLVGTFPNTEAFF
few	.	TRBV25-1	TRBJ2-3	TGTGCCAGCAGTGAATGGGCAGCTGATACGCAGTATTTT	CASSEWAADTQYF
.	.	TRBV7-9	TRBJ1-4	TGTGCCAGCAGCTTAGAAGGGTTTGGAGAAAAACTGTTTTTT	CASSLEGFGEKLFF